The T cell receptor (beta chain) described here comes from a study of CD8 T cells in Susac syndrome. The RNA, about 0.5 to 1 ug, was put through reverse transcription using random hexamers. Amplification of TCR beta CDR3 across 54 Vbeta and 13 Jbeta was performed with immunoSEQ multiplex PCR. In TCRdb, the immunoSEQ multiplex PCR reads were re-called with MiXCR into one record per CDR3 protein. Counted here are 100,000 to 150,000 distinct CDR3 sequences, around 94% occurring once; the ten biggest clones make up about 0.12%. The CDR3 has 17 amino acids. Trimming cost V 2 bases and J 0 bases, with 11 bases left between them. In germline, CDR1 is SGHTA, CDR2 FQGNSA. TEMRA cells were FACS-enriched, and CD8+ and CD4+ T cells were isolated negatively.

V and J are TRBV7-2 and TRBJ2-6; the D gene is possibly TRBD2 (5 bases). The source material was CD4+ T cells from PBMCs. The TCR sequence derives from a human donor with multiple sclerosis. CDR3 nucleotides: TGTGCCAGCAGCTTAATGGGCCGGGGCTCTGGGGCCAACGTCCTGACTTTC. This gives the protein CASSLMGRGSGANVLTF.